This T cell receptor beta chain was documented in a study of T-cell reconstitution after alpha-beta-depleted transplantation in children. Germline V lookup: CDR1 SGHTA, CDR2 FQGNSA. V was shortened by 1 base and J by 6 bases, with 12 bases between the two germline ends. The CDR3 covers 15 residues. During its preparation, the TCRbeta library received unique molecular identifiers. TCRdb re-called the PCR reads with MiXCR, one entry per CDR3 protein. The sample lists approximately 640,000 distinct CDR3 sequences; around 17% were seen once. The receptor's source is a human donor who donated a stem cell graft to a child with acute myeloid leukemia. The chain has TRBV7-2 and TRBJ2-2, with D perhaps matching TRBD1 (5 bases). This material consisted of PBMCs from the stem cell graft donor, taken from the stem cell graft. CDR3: CASSLEGIGAGELFF. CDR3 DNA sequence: TGTGCCAGCAGCTTAGAGGGAATAGGGGCCGGGGAGCTGTTTTTT.